The clone carrying this T cell receptor beta chain showed up just a few times. In the authors' methods: Estimation of nucleated cell counts relied on the amplification of reference gene primers. Measured with immunoSEQ multiplex PCR; TCRdb has only the in-frame clones, and not every one. V and J calls and clone size are given by that table; D and trimming were obtained from the DNA. The profile shows about 210,000 clones, 83% of them singletons. The sample originates from a study of blood T cell repertoires in COVID-19. Study-level information: The United States, Italy and Spain provided the acute and convalescent COVID-19 samples.

Germline CDR1 is SGDLS and CDR2 is YYNGEE. The CDR3 length is 12 residues. Trimming left V 3 bases short and J 3 bases short, with 6 bases between. This clonotype originated in a woman between 35 and 50 years old with active or convalescent COVID-19. This sequence joins TRBV9 and TRBJ1-1, with D uncertain. The source material was peripheral blood. This CDR3 reads CASSGQDTEAFF. The CDR3 DNA reads TGTGCCAGCAGCGGGCAGGACACTGAAGCTTTCTTT.